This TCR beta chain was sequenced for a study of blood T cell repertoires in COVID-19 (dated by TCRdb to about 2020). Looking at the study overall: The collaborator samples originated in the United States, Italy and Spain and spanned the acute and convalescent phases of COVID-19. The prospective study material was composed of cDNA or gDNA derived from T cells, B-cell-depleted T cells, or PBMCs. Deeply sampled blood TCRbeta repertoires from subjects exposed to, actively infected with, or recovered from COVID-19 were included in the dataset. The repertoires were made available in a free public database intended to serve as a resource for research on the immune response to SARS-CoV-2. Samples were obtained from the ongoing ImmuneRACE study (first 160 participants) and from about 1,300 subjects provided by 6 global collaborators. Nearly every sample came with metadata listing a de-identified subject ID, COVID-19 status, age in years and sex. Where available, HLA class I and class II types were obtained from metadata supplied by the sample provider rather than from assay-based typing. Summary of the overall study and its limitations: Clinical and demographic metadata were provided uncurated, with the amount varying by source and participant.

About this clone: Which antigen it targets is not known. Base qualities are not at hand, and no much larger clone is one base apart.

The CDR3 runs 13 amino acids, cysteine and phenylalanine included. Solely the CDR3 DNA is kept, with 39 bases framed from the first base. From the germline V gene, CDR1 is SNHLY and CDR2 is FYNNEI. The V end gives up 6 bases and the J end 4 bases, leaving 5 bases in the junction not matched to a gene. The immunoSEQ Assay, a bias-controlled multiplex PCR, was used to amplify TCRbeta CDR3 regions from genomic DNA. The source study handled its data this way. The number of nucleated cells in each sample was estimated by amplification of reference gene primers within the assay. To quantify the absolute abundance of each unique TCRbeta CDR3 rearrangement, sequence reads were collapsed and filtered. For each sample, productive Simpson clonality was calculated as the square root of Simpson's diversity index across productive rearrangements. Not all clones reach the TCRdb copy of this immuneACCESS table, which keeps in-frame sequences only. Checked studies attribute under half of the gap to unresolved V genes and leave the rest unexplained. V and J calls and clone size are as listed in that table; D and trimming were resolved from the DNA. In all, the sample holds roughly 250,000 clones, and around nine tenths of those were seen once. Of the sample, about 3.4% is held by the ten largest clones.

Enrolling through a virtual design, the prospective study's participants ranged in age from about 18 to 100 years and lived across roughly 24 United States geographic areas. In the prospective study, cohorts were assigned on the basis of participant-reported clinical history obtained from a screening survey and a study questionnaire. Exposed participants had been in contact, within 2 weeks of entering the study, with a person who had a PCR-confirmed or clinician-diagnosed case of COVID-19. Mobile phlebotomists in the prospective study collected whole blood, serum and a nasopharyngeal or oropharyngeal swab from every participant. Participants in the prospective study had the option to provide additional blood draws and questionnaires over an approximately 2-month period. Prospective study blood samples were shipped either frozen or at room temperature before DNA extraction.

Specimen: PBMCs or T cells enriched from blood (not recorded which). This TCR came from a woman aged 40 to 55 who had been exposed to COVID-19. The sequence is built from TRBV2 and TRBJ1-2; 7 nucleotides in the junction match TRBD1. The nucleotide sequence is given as TGTGCCAGCAGGGGGACAGAGGTCTATGGCTACACCTTC. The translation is CASRGTEVYGYTF.